This T cell receptor beta chain emerged from a study of OX40 agonist ivuxolimab in advanced cancers. In its sample, this clone was seen once. Sequencing used immunoSEQ multiplex PCR; TCRdb keeps in-frame clones, though not all of them. The table has some 80,000 clones, approximately 84% seen once. The CDR3 spans 13 residues. V was pared by 4 bases and J by 9 bases, with 7 bases of the junction left unmatched. The germline gives CDR1 GTSNPN, CDR2 SVGIG (reference sequence). V is TRBV30 and J is TRBJ2-1; the match to TRBD2 covers 9 bases. The source is an adult with an advanced solid tumor such as melanoma, head and neck, liver or kidney cancer. The sequenced sample was CD4+ or CD8+ T cells sorted from blood, obtained in a trial of the OX40 agonist ivuxolimab. Written as DNA, the CDR3 is TGTGCCTGGACTTTAGCGGGAGCCCGTGAGCAGTTCTTC. It encodes CAWTLAGAREQFF.